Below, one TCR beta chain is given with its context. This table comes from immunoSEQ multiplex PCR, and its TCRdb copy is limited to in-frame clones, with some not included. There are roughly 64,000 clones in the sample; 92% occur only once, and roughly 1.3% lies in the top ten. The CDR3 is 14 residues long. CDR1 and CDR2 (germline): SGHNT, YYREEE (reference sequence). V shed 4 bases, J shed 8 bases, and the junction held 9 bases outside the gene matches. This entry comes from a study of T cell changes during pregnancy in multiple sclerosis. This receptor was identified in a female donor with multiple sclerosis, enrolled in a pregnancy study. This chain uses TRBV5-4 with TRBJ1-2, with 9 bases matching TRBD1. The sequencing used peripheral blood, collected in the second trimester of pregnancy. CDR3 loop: CASSASTGGWGYTF. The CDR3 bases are TGTGCCAGCAGCGCGTCTACAGGGGGCTGGGGCTACACCTTC.